This is a list of T cell receptor beta chains from one sample in a study of shared clonotypes between healthy human individuals. Some clones are missing from TCRdb's copy, which holds only in-frame ones; the method was immunoSEQ multiplex PCR. This sample has roughly 2 million clones, with 85% to 95% found just once. Material for sequencing was naive CD4+ T cells sorted from blood. These receptors were obtained from a man between 18 and 29 years old in good health. Both conserved end residues are part of each CDR3. The D gene is left open where the match is weak. For some rows the clone size is stated as once, few or many, or as a class when expanded; others skip it.

v_call: TRBV5-1; cdr3_length: 15; j_call: TRBJ2-7; d_call: TRBD2; clone_size: -; cdr3_nt: TGCGCCAGCAGCTTAGGTGGCGCGGGGGGCGGCGAGCAGTACTTC; cdr3_aa: CASSLGGAGGGEQYF
v_call: TRBV7-9; cdr3_length: 12; j_call: TRBJ1-3; d_call: -; clone_size: -; cdr3_nt: TGTGCCAGCGGATCCGTGGGAAACACCATATATTTT; cdr3_aa: CASGSVGNTIYF
v_call: TRBV28; cdr3_length: 12; j_call: TRBJ2-7; d_call: -; clone_size: -; cdr3_nt: TGTGCCAGCATCGGATCGAAGGGAGAGCAGTACTTC; cdr3_aa: CASIGSKGEQYF
v_call: TRBV7-3; cdr3_length: 14; j_call: TRBJ2-7; d_call: TRBD1; clone_size: -; cdr3_nt: TGTGCCAGCAGCCCTCGACAGGGTACCTACGAGCAGTACTTC; cdr3_aa: CASSPRQGTYEQYF
v_call: TRBV19; cdr3_length: 14; j_call: TRBJ2-6; d_call: -; clone_size: -; cdr3_nt: TGTGCCAGCGCGGAGCCCTCTGGGGCCAACGTCCTGACTTTC; cdr3_aa: CASAEPSGANVLTF
v_call: TRBV7-6; cdr3_length: 14; j_call: TRBJ2-3; d_call: TRBD1; clone_size: -; cdr3_nt: TGTGCCAGCAGCTTAGGGACAGGGGCAGATACGCAGTATTTT; cdr3_aa: CASSLGTGADTQYF
v_call: TRBV7-8; cdr3_length: 20; j_call: TRBJ2-3; d_call: TRBD2; clone_size: -; cdr3_nt: TGTGCCAGCAGCTCCAGGACTAGCGGGAGGAGGGGTTTTAGCACAGATACGCAGTATTTT; cdr3_aa: CASSSRTSGRRGFSTDTQYF
v_call: TRBV2; cdr3_length: 12; j_call: TRBJ1-2; d_call: -; clone_size: -; cdr3_nt: TGTGCCAGCAACTTAGTGGGCTATGGCTACACCTTC; cdr3_aa: CASNLVGYGYTF
v_call: TRBV28; cdr3_length: 15; j_call: TRBJ2-3; d_call: -; clone_size: -; cdr3_nt: TGTGCCAGCAGGGGTTACAGGGAGGTGACAGATACGCAGTATTTT; cdr3_aa: CASRGYREVTDTQYF
v_call: TRBV29-1; cdr3_length: 15; j_call: TRBJ1-2; d_call: -; clone_size: -; cdr3_nt: TGCAGCGTTGAAGGGAATCAGGGTTCCGACTATGGCTACACCTTC; cdr3_aa: CSVEGNQGSDYGYTF
v_call: TRBV15; cdr3_length: 15; j_call: TRBJ2-7; d_call: TRBD2; clone_size: -; cdr3_nt: TGTGCCACCAGCTTCCAACCGGGACTAACCTACGAGCAGTACTTC; cdr3_aa: CATSFQPGLTYEQYF
v_call: TRBV30; cdr3_length: 18; j_call: TRBJ2-3; d_call: -; clone_size: -; cdr3_nt: TGTGCCTGGAGTGTACGGCGGCTACTTACGCTATACACAGATACGCAGTATTTT; cdr3_aa: CAWSVRRLLTLYTDTQYF
v_call: TRBV6-1; cdr3_length: 10; j_call: TRBJ2-7; d_call: -; clone_size: once; cdr3_nt: TGTGCCAGCAGCTACTACGAGCAGTACTTC; cdr3_aa: CASSYYEQYF
v_call: TRBV5-4; cdr3_length: 14; j_call: TRBJ1-1; d_call: -; clone_size: many; cdr3_nt: TGTGCCAGCAGCTTTCGAGGTGAGAACACTGAAGCTTTCTTT; cdr3_aa: CASSFRGENTEAFF
v_call: TRBV7-2; cdr3_length: 12; j_call: TRBJ2-5; d_call: -; clone_size: -; cdr3_nt: TGTGCCAGCAGCTTACAAGGAGAGACCCAGTACTTC; cdr3_aa: CASSLQGETQYF
v_call: TRBV5-4; cdr3_length: 13; j_call: TRBJ2-7; d_call: -; clone_size: -; cdr3_nt: TGTGCCAGCAGCTTAACGGGGGTCGACGAGCAGTACTTC; cdr3_aa: CASSLTGVDEQYF
v_call: TRBV30; cdr3_length: 13; j_call: TRBJ1-2; d_call: -; clone_size: -; cdr3_nt: TGTGCCTGGAGAGAGGGTATGAACTATGGCTACACCTTC; cdr3_aa: CAWREGMNYGYTF
v_call: TRBV5-4; cdr3_length: 15; j_call: TRBJ1-2; d_call: TRBD1; clone_size: -; cdr3_nt: TGTGCCAGCAGCACGAACCCGGACAGGAACTATGGCTACACCTTC; cdr3_aa: CASSTNPDRNYGYTF
v_call: TRBV6-5; cdr3_length: 15; j_call: TRBJ1-5; d_call: -; clone_size: -; cdr3_nt: TGTGCCAGCTCGAGGGGCCCCTATAGCAATCAGCCCCAGCATTTT; cdr3_aa: CASSRGPYSNQPQHF
v_call: TRBV6-1; cdr3_length: 12; j_call: TRBJ2-7; d_call: -; clone_size: -; cdr3_nt: TGTGCCAGCAGTGAACTGACGGACGAGCAGTACTTC; cdr3_aa: CASSELTDEQYF
v_call: TRBV7-2; cdr3_length: 15; j_call: TRBJ2-7; d_call: -; clone_size: -; cdr3_nt: TGTGCCAGCAGCTTCGGGTTTCTGAGCTCCTACGAGCAGTACTTC; cdr3_aa: CASSFGFLSSYEQYF
v_call: TRBV5-1; cdr3_length: 14; j_call: TRBJ1-2; d_call: -; clone_size: -; cdr3_nt: TGCGCCAGCAGCTCGGCCGCGTTGGGGTATGGCTACACCTTC; cdr3_aa: CASSSAALGYGYTF
v_call: TRBV2; cdr3_length: 14; j_call: TRBJ2-5; d_call: TRBD1; clone_size: -; cdr3_nt: TGTGCCAGCAGTGAATGGACAGGGCAGGAGACCCAGTACTTC; cdr3_aa: CASSEWTGQETQYF
v_call: TRBV6-5; cdr3_length: 13; j_call: TRBJ2-7; d_call: -; clone_size: -; cdr3_nt: TGTGCCAGCAGAGAGGGAGAGCCCTACGAGCAGTACTTC; cdr3_aa: CASREGEPYEQYF
v_call: TRBV9; cdr3_length: 18; j_call: TRBJ2-2; d_call: TRBD2; clone_size: -; cdr3_nt: TGTGCCAGCAGCGTTCTCCCTAGCGGGGGGGCCTACACCGGGGAGCTGTTTTTT; cdr3_aa: CASSVLPSGGAYTGELFF
v_call: TRBV30; cdr3_length: 15; j_call: TRBJ1-4; d_call: -; clone_size: -; cdr3_nt: TGTGCCTGGATCCACCCCCGGGGGAGTAATGAAAAACTGTTTTTT; cdr3_aa: CAWIHPRGSNEKLFF
v_call: TRBV5-4; cdr3_length: 15; j_call: TRBJ2-7; d_call: TRBD2; clone_size: -; cdr3_nt: TGTGCCAGCAGGTCCGGGACTAGCCTTTACTACGAGCAGTACTTC; cdr3_aa: CASRSGTSLYYEQYF
v_call: TRBV30; cdr3_length: 16; j_call: TRBJ1-6; d_call: -; clone_size: -; cdr3_nt: TGTGCCTGGAGTGTAGGGCGGGCGGTGTATAATTCACCCCTCCACTTT; cdr3_aa: CAWSVGRAVYNSPLHF
v_call: TRBV5-6; cdr3_length: 15; j_call: TRBJ1-5; d_call: -; clone_size: -; cdr3_nt: TGTGCCAGCAGTCGTGGGCAGACGAGCAATCAGCCCCAGCATTTT; cdr3_aa: CASSRGQTSNQPQHF
v_call: TRBV7-9; cdr3_length: 17; j_call: TRBJ1-2; d_call: -; clone_size: once; cdr3_nt: TGTGCCAGCAGCCCCCGTATGGTGGCCTCATCTAACTATGGCTACACCTTC; cdr3_aa: CASSPRMVASSNYGYTF
v_call: TRBV7-9; cdr3_length: 16; j_call: TRBJ2-3; d_call: -; clone_size: -; cdr3_nt: TGTGCCAGCAGCTTAGTTCGGGGGGCATACACAGATACGCAGTATTTT; cdr3_aa: CASSLVRGAYTDTQYF
v_call: TRBV6-5; cdr3_length: 12; j_call: TRBJ2-7; d_call: -; clone_size: -; cdr3_nt: TGTGCCAGCAGTTACCTAGAGGGCGAGCAGTACTTC; cdr3_aa: CASSYLEGEQYF
v_call: TRBV6-1; cdr3_length: 15; j_call: TRBJ1-2; d_call: -; clone_size: -; cdr3_nt: TGTGCCAGCACTGAAAATAGGGGCAGTCACTATGGCTACACCTTC; cdr3_aa: CASTENRGSHYGYTF
v_call: TRBV5-4; cdr3_length: 13; j_call: TRBJ2-7; d_call: -; clone_size: -; cdr3_nt: TGTGCCAGCAGCCCCCAGAGCTCCTACGAGCAGTACTTC; cdr3_aa: CASSPQSSYEQYF
v_call: TRBV7-9; cdr3_length: 15; j_call: TRBJ1-6; d_call: -; clone_size: -; cdr3_nt: TGTGCCAGCAGCAGCGAAGGGAGGGGTAATTCACCCCTCCACTTT; cdr3_aa: CASSSEGRGNSPLHF
v_call: TRBV6-6; cdr3_length: 12; j_call: TRBJ1-1; d_call: -; clone_size: -; cdr3_nt: TGTGCCAGCAGTTACCAGGACACTGAAGCTTTCTTT; cdr3_aa: CASSYQDTEAFF
v_call: TRBV6-4; cdr3_length: 16; j_call: TRBJ2-5; d_call: TRBD1; clone_size: -; cdr3_nt: TGTGCCAGCAGTGACGGAGACAGGGGATTCCAAGAGACCCAGTACTTC; cdr3_aa: CASSDGDRGFQETQYF
v_call: TRBV7-6; cdr3_length: 15; j_call: TRBJ2-2; d_call: TRBD1; clone_size: -; cdr3_nt: TGTGCCAGCAGGGCCGGGACAGCGAACACCGGGGAGCTGTTTTTT; cdr3_aa: CASRAGTANTGELFF
v_call: TRBV6-1; cdr3_length: 15; j_call: TRBJ2-1; d_call: -; clone_size: -; cdr3_nt: TGTGCCAGCAGTGAAACGCCAGGGACCTACAATGAGCAGTTCTTC; cdr3_aa: CASSETPGTYNEQFF
v_call: TRBV28; cdr3_length: 12; j_call: TRBJ1-6; d_call: -; clone_size: once; cdr3_nt: TGTGCCAGCAGCAACAACGTGAGACCCCTCCACTTT; cdr3_aa: CASSNNVRPLHF
v_call: TRBV6-6; cdr3_length: 14; j_call: TRBJ2-7; d_call: TRBD2; clone_size: -; cdr3_nt: TGTGCCAGCAAAGAAGCGGGAGGGCACTACGAGCAGTACTTC; cdr3_aa: CASKEAGGHYEQYF
v_call: TRBV18; cdr3_length: 14; j_call: TRBJ1-5; d_call: -; clone_size: once; cdr3_nt: TGTGCCAGCTCACCAGCAGGGGCCGATCAGCCCCAGCATTTT; cdr3_aa: CASSPAGADQPQHF